This TCR beta chain was obtained from a study of blood T cell repertoires in COVID-19. Across the study: COVID-19 samples, acute and convalescent, were from the United States, Italy and Spain. T cells, B-cell-depleted T cells, or PBMCs supplied cDNA or gDNA.

Repertoires were generated with immunoSEQ multiplex PCR, while TCRdb's copy carries only in-frame clones and drops some. This table holds tens of thousands of clones, over 75% found once. The CDR3 runs to 15 residues. J gave up 4 bases and V 4 bases, and 7 bases lay outside the gene matches. In germline, CDR1 is MDHEN, CDR2 SYDVKM. The chain has TRBV28 and TRBJ2-3; 8 bases line up with TRBD2. The sample taken for sequencing was peripheral blood. The sequence derives from a woman in her 70s with acute or convalescent COVID-19. CDR3 sequence: CASSSGGGLPDTQYF. In nucleotides, the CDR3 is TGTGCCAGCAGTTCGGGAGGGGGGCTCCCAGATACGCAGTATTTT.